Listed here are 14 T cell receptor delta chains from one sample, sequenced in a study of γδ T cells in repeated Plasmodium falciparum infection. Gammadelta T cells were flow-sorted from PBMC into Vgamma9/Vdelta2+ and Vdelta2-negative populations for bulk analysis. TCRdb ran CATT on the multiplex PCR reads. The table records some 100,000 delta-chain clones, almost 1.5% of them present only once. Sequencing was done on a sample of gamma-delta T cells from blood. These receptors were obtained from a pool of human donors (malaria-infected and uninfected, not separated).

For this clone: The TCRdb protein comes from a much larger clone and disagrees with this DNA's translation at residue 5, likely due to a read error; the protein given here is derived from the DNA. The chain joins TRDV2 to TRDJ1; TRDD3 aligns across 8 bases. TCRdb carries no J gene annotation; the J gene was assigned here by matching the DNA with germline. The CDR3 has 16 amino acids. Germline trimming cut 2 bases from V and 0 bases from J; bases unmatched to any gene: 7. Per germline, CDR1 GEAIGNYY and CDR2 EKD. The CDR3 is CACDSGGITYTDKLIF. The CDR3 DNA reads as TGTGCCTGTGACAGTGGGGGGATAACGTACACCGATAAACTCATCTTT.

This clone showed up many times. The rearrangement links TRDV1 to TRDJ1; D gene unclear. V lost 5 bases, J lost 0 bases, and 22 bases lay in between. The CDR3 sequence is 18 residues long. Per the germline V gene, CDR1 is TSWWSYY and CDR2 is QGS. The CDR3 coding sequence is TGTGCTCTTGGGTCCAAATTTCCCGGCAAGAGGGACACCGATAAACTCATCTTT. Translated: CALGSKFPGKRDTDKLIF.

This clone was detected only a few times. A single base is all that separates this from a far larger clone, so a read error is likely. Other DNA sequences in this specimen translate into the identical CDR3. The V and J genes are TRDV2 and TRDJ1, with D possibly matching TRDD3 (6 bases). Here the J gene came from matching the DNA to germline, since TCRdb omits it. The CDR3 contains 21 residues. Germline CDR1 and CDR2: GEAIGNYY and EKD. The DNA of the CDR3 is TGCGCCTGTGACACCGGAATCTACGCGCTGGGGACTCAGAGGTACACCGATAAACTCATCTTT. Amino acid sequence: CACDTGIYALGTQRYTDKLIF.

Here the CDR3 reads CALGELHIDAADKLIF. The CDR3 nucleotides read TGTGCTCTTGGGGAACTGCATATTGACGCGGCCGATAAACTCATCTTT. This chain joins TRDV1 and TRDJ1; D unclear. The J gene is absent in TCRdb and was assigned here via DNA matching to germline. CDR1 TSWWSYY and CDR2 QGS come from the germline V gene. The CDR3 runs 16 residues. The V end lost 0 bases, the J end lost 3 bases, and 14 bases lay between the germline ends.

This clone was seen a few times. TCRdb has a much larger clone's protein, which differs at residue 3 from the translation of this DNA, likely because of a read error; what is shown is the protein translated from the DNA. The chain joins TRDV1 to TRDJ1; a weak D match, TRDD3 (6 bases). Per the germline V gene, CDR1 is TSWWSYY and CDR2 is QGS. CDR3 length equals 16 residues. For the CDR3, the DNA is TGTGCTCCTGGGGAACGGGGCTTCTCGGGGACCGATAAACTCATCTTT. Translating gives CAPGERGFSGTDKLIF.

In this sample, this clone turned up many times. This same CDR3 is encoded by further DNA sequences in the sample. V and J are TRDV1 and TRDJ1; tentative D call: TRDD2 (6 bases). Per germline, CDR1 TSWWSYY and CDR2 QGS. The CDR3 runs to 16 residues. V was pared by 6 bases and J by 10 bases, with 27 bases between. CDR3: CALGDVPSAGELSLIF. In DNA form, the CDR3 reads TGTGCTCTTGGTGATGTTCCTTCCGCCGGGGAACTCTCACTCATCTTT.

This clone has just a few counts. A far larger clone is just one base off, so this is likely a read error. The sample has other DNA sequences that encode this CDR3 too. The V gene corresponds to TRDV1; no J gene was called; the table's D call, TRDD2, was not checked against the DNA. CDR1 is TSWWSYY, CDR2 QGS, per germline. The CDR3 extends over 22 amino acids. The CDR3 DNA is TGTGCTCTTGGGGTCCCTGGTGGGGCCTTCCTACGGAACATCTGGGGTCCTTTAGGGCTCATCTTC. This sequence encodes CALGVPGGAFLRNIWGPLGLIF.

A few counts support this clone. A far bigger clonotype differs at one base, so this is likely a read error. This CDR3 is also generated by other DNA sequences in the sample. This chain uses TRDV2 with TRDJ1; D gene ambiguous. As TCRdb names no J gene, one was assigned here on the basis of a DNA match to germline. The CDR3 loop spans 16 amino acids. CDR1 is GEAIGNYY, CDR2 EKD, per germline. CDR3 in DNA: TGTGCTTGTGACACCTTGGTTGGCCCTCACACCGATAAACTCATCTTT. Amino acids: CACDTLVGPHTDKLIF.

This clone showed up just a few times. Translating this DNA gives a protein that differs at residue 9 from the TCRdb one, which belongs to a much larger clone; a read error is likely, and the protein shown is this translation. The V and J genes are TRDV1 and TRDJ1; D possibly corresponds to TRDD2 (5 bases). Trimming left V 2 bases short and J 2 bases short, with 24 bases between. CDR1 TSWWSYY and CDR2 QGS come from the germline V gene. This CDR3 has 19 amino acids. CDR3 DNA: TGTGCTCTTGGGGAATCGGGGCCCTCGGTCGTCCTTCAAACCGATAAACTCATCTTT. Translated, it gives CALGESGPSVVLQTDKLIF.

Points on this clone: Translating this DNA gives a protein that differs at residue 6 from the TCRdb one, which belongs to a much larger clone; a read error is likely, and the protein shown is this translation. V usage is TRDV1 and J usage is TRDJ1, with 11 bases that match TRDD3. Matching the DNA to germline supplied the J gene, which TCRdb does not give. The CDR3 covers 21 residues. Germline values: CDR1 TSWWSYY, CDR2 QGS. V shed 1 base and J 0 bases; nucleotides not matched to a gene: 16. As DNA, the CDR3 is TGTGCTCTTGGGGAACCGCGGGGCCTGGGGGATACTCTTCGATACACCGATAAACTCATCTTT. The encoded protein is CALGEPRGLGDTLRYTDKLIF.

To note about this clone: TCRdb has a much larger clone's protein, which differs at residue 4 from the translation of this DNA, likely because of a read error; what is shown is the protein translated from the DNA. This chain connects TRDV2 to TRDJ3; possibly TRDD3 for D (5 bases). V lost 5 bases to trimming and J lost 0 bases, with 13 bases between them. Germline assignment: CDR1 GEAIGNYY and CDR2 EKD. The CDR3 runs to 17 residues. Here the CDR3 DNA reads TGTGCCTGTGGCACAGGGGAGAGCTCCTGGGACACCCGACAGATGTTTTTC. Encoded protein: CACGTGESSWDTRQMFF.

This clone occurred a few times. This DNA translates differently at residues 11 and 15 from the TCRdb protein, which is that of a much larger clone; a read error is likely, and the protein shown is the DNA's own translation. The genes are TRDV2 and TRDJ1, with 7 bases matching TRDD3. In germline, CDR1 is GEAIGNYY, CDR2 EKD. This CDR3 is 17 amino acids long. The CDR3 loop reads CACDTVGEAPGTDKPIF. The CDR3 DNA is TGTGCCTGTGACACCGTGGGGGAGGCCCCGGGAACCGATAAACCCATCTTT.

This clone was counted only a few times. The TCRdb protein comes from a much larger clone and disagrees with this DNA's translation at residue 5, likely due to a read error; the protein given here is derived from the DNA. This chain links TRDV2 with TRDJ1; 11 bases fit TRDD3. TCRdb gives no J gene; it was assigned here by matching the DNA to germline. Germline V gene data show CDR1 as GEAIGNYY and CDR2 as EKD. Losses at the gene ends were 2 bases for V and 0 bases for J; bases not matched to a gene: 34. This CDR3 is 26 amino acids long. CDR3 sequence reads: CACDIVRPPTGLGGYAVGQYTDKLIF. The CDR3 DNA reads as TGTGCCTGTGACATCGTAAGGCCTCCTACTGGGCTTGGGGGATACGCGGTGGGTCAGTACACCGATAAACTCATCTTT.

This clone was observed a handful of times. A far more abundant clone sits one base away, making this likely a read error. This specimen includes other DNA sequences encoding the same CDR3. J is TRDJ1 and V is TRDV1, with a possible D match to TRDD3 (5 bases). Since TCRdb gives no J gene, matching the DNA to germline was used here to assign it. The CDR3 sequence is 17 residues long. Germline V lookup: CDR1 TSWWSYY, CDR2 QGS. The DNA of the CDR3 is TGTGCCCTTGGGGAACTCGGGAGAGGTACGTACACCGATAAACTCATCTTT. This codes for CALGELGRGTYTDKLIF.